What follows is one T cell receptor beta chain and its context. The data were taken from a study of T cell changes during pregnancy in multiple sclerosis. Profiling relied on immunoSEQ multiplex PCR, and the TCRdb table lists in-frame clones only, not all of them. In the table there are more than 40,000 clones, around 92% of which are singletons. The source is a female donor with multiple sclerosis, enrolled in a pregnancy study. This material consisted of CD4+ T cells from peripheral blood mononuclear cells, taken in the third trimester of pregnancy.

This chain's CDR3 is CASSRNAGGIGEQFF. Here the CDR3 DNA reads TGTGCCAGTAGTAGGAACGCGGGAGGTATTGGTGAGCAGTTCTTC. The genes are TRBV19 and TRBJ2-1, with 8 bases aligning to TRBD2. CDR3 length: 15 residues. From germline, CDR1 is LNHDA and CDR2 SQIVND (reference sequence). Unmatched junction bases numbered 11, after V lost 4 bases and J lost 9 bases.